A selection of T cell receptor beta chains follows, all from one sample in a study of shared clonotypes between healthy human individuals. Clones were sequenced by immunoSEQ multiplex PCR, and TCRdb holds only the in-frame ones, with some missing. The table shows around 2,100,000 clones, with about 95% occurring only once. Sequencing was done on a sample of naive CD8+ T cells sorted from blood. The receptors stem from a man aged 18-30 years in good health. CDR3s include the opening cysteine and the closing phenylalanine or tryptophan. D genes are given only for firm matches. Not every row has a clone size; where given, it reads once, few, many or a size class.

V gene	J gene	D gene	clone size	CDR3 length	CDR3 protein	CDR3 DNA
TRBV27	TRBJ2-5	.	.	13	CASSSGVLETQYF	TGTGCCAGCAGTTCAGGGGTCCTCGAGACCCAGTACTTC
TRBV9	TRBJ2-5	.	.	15	CASSVEVGYQETQYF	TGTGCCAGCAGCGTAGAAGTGGGGTACCAAGAGACCCAGTACTTC
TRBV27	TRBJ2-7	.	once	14	CASSFQGLGYEQYF	TGTGCCAGCAGTTTCCAGGGGCTCGGGTACGAGCAGTACTTC
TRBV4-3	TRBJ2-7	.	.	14	CASSHSIEGYEQYF	TGCGCCAGCAGCCACTCGATAGAGGGCTACGAGCAGTACTTC
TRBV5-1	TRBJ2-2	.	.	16	CASSLALFGGTGELFF	TGCGCCAGCAGCTTGGCGCTGTTTGGAGGAACCGGGGAGCTGTTTTTT
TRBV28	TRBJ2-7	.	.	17	CASLGENSTTSSYEQYF	TGTGCCAGTCTAGGGGAGAATAGTACTACTAGCTCCTACGAGCAGTACTTC
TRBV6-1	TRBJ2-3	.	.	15	CASSEALEGTDTQYF	TGTGCCAGCAGTGAAGCGCTCGAGGGGACAGATACGCAGTATTTT
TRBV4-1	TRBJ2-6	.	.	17	CASSQEALASGANVLTF	TGCGCCAGCAGCCAAGAGGCATTAGCCTCTGGGGCCAACGTCCTGACTTTC
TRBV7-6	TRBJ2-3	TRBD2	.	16	CASSPLAGASTDTQYF	TGTGCCAGCAGCCCATTAGCGGGAGCAAGCACAGATACGCAGTATTTT
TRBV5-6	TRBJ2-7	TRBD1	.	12	CASSTGDYEQYF	TGTGCCAGCAGCACAGGGGACTACGAGCAGTACTTC
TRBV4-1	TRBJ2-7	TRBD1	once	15	CASSLRDRDTYEQYF	TGCGCCAGCAGCCTACGGGACAGGGATACCTACGAGCAGTACTTC